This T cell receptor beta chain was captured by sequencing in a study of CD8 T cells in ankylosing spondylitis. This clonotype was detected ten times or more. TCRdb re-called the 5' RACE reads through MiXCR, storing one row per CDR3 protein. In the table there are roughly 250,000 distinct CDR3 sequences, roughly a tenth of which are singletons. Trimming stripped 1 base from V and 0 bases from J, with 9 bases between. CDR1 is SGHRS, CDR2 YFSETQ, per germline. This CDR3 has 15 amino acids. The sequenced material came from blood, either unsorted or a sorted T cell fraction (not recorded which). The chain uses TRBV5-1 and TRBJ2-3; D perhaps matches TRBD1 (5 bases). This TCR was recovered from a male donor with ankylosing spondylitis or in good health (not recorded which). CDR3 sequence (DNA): TGCGCCAGCAGCTTGACAGGTATAAGCACAGATACGCAGTATTTT. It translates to CASSLTGISTDTQYF.